One sample yielded the 14 T cell receptor beta chains listed below, sequenced in a study of blood T cell repertoires in COVID-19 (dated by TCRdb to the early 2020s). Receptors were amplified or captured by the immunoSEQ multiplex PCR assay. TCRdb took this table from immuneACCESS and kept in-frame rearrangements with V and J called. Such tables lack part of the clones; where checked against another copy, unresolved V genes explain under half of the gap, and the rest is unexplained. This sample holds 45,000 to 70,000 clones; about nine tenths were observed only once. Around 21% of the sample rests with the top ten. The sequenced sample was peripheral blood. The receptor set was obtained from a woman of 80 years or more with COVID-19, enrolled during active disease.

The chain has TRBV5-1 and TRBJ1-1, with D possibly being TRBD1 (5 bases). Germline assignment: CDR1 SGHRS and CDR2 YFSETQ. V shed 4 bases and J shed 1 base, with 11 bases lying between them. This CDR3 has 14 residues. The CDR3 DNA reads TGCGCCAGCAGCGGGGGACTGCAGAACACTGAAGCTTTCTTT. Its translation: CASSGGLQNTEAFF.

The chain joins TRBV7-9 to TRBJ1-1; 11 nucleotides line up with TRBD1. V gave up 4 bases and J gave up 3 bases; unmatched junction bases: 1. Germline V gene lookup returns CDR1 SEHNR and CDR2 FQNEAQ (reference sequence). The CDR3 has 14 residues. CDR3 DNA sequence: TGTGCCAGCAGCTGGGGACAGGGGGACACTGAAGCTTTCTTT. Translation: CASSWGQGDTEAFF.

The chain couples TRBV9 to TRBJ2-7, with 10 nucleotides matching TRBD2. Germline CDR1 and CDR2: SGDLS and YYNGEE. J lost 5 bases, V lost 0 bases, and 8 bases had no gene match. This CDR3 has 16 residues. The CDR3 sequence: CASSVVISGGAHEQYF. The CDR3 nucleotides are TGTGCCAGCAGCGTAGTTATCAGCGGGGGGGCCCACGAGCAGTACTTC.

V usage is TRBV30 and J usage is TRBJ1-1; tentatively, D is TRBD1 (6 bases). Germline CDR1 and CDR2: GTSNPN and SVGIG (reference sequence). The CDR3 has 14 residues. Between the trimmed V and J ends, which lost 5 bases and 3 bases, there was a span of 16 bases. The CDR3 region is CAWGTGGGHTEAFF. The CDR3 nucleotides are TGTGCCTGGGGGACGGGAGGGGGGCACACTGAAGCTTTCTTT. Together with reference TRBV30 and TRBJ1-1, the CDR3 gives the full variable domain: SQTIHQWPATLVQPVGSPLSLECTVEGTSNPNLYWYRQAAGRGLQLLFYSVGIGQISSEVPQNLSASRPQDRQFILSSKKLLLSDSGFYLCAWGTGGGHTEAFFGQGTRLTVV.

The rearrangement links TRBV6-5 to TRBJ2-4, with D maybe TRBD2 (5 bases). The CDR3 covers 15 residues. Trimming removed 6 bases from V and 0 bases from J, with 12 bases in between. The germline V gene has CDR1 MNHEY and CDR2 SVGAGI. The CDR3: CASRPGLLAKNIQYF. CDR3 coding DNA: TGTGCCAGCAGGCCGGGGTTACTAGCCAAAAACATTCAGTACTTC.

The chain employs TRBV18 and TRBJ2-3, with 8 bases that match TRBD2. Germline CDR1 is KGHSH and CDR2 is LQKENI. Unmatched junction bases numbered 10, after V lost 6 bases and J lost 5 bases. This CDR3 spans 15 amino acids. The CDR3 DNA is TGTGCCAGCTCTACGGCCGGGACTAGTAGAGATACGCAGTATTTT. It encodes CASSTAGTSRDTQYF.

The chain employs TRBV24-1 and TRBJ1-1; D possibly corresponds to TRBD1 (6 bases). The V end lost 0 bases, the J end lost 3 bases, and 16 bases lay between the germline ends. The germline gives CDR1 KGHDR, CDR2 SFDVKD. The CDR3 totals 17 residues. CDR3 protein: CATSDLQTGRGDTEAFF. In DNA, the CDR3 is TGTGCCACCAGTGATTTGCAGACAGGCCGCGGTGACACTGAAGCTTTCTTT.

The chain links TRBV24-1 to TRBJ1-2; 9 nucleotides agree with TRBD1. V shed 9 bases and J 6 bases; nucleotides not matched to a gene: 13. The CDR3 consists of 15 residues. Germline CDR1 KGHDR, CDR2 SFDVKD. CDR3 bases: TGTGCCACCGGAAACAAGGGACAGGGAGTAGATGGCTACACCTTC. It is translated as CATGNKGQGVDGYTF.

V gene TRBV9 combines with J gene TRBJ1-5, with 8 bases aligning to TRBD1. The germline CDR1 and CDR2 sequences are SGDLS and YYNGEE. There are 14 residues in the CDR3. V trimming: 3 bases; J trimming: 4 bases; junction bases outside the gene matches: 3. The CDR3 here is CASSAGDRNQPQHF. The CDR3 coding sequence is TGTGCCAGCAGCGCCGGGGACAGGAATCAGCCCCAGCATTTT.

The V call is TRBV3-1 (or the pseudogene TRBV3-2), the J call TRBJ1-2; D is unresolved. In germline, CDR1 is LGHDT, CDR2 YNNKEL (reference sequence). Trimming left V 1 base short and J 4 bases short, with 10 bases between. CDR3 length: 14 amino acids. The CDR3 coding sequence is TGTGCCAGCAGCCAAGCGCCGCAGGTCTATGGCTACACCTTC. Translated: CASSQAPQVYGYTF.

The chain joins TRBV18 to TRBJ2-5, with TRBD2 matching over 7 bases. V gave up 3 bases and J gave up 3 bases; unmatched junction bases: 1. Germline values: CDR1 KGHSH, CDR2 LQKENI. The CDR3 contains 13 residues. The CDR3 DNA reads TGTGCCAGCTCACCCGGGACTAAAGAGACCCAGTACTTC. Translated, it gives CASSPGTKETQYF.

This sequence joins TRBV5-6 and TRBJ2-2; 10 bases map to TRBD1. V lost 1 base, J lost 4 bases, and 1 base stayed unmatched. This CDR3 region has 15 residues. Germline CDR1 SGHDT, CDR2 YYEEEE. The CDR3 DNA is TGTGCCAGCAGCTTGTGGACAGGGGGCACCGGGGAGCTGTTTTTT. Its protein is CASSLWTGGTGELFF.

The rearrangement joins TRBV6-1 to TRBJ1-2; D uncertain. The CDR3 has 14 residues. Looked up from germline, CDR1 is MNHNS and CDR2 is SASEGT. The V gene lost 5 bases and the J gene lost 4 bases, with 14 bases spanning the gap. This CDR3 is CASSSRDPVYGYTF. CDR3 sequence (DNA): TGTGCCAGCAGTAGCCGGGATCCCGTCTATGGCTACACCTTC.

The chain has TRBV6-5 and TRBJ1-1, with unresolved D. Germline CDR1 is MNHEY and CDR2 is SVGAGI. With 2 bases removed from V and 1 base from J, the gap between germline ends came to 5 bases. This CDR3 comprises 13 residues. The CDR3 nucleotides are TGTGCCAGCAGTTACACGGGGAACACTGAAGCTTTCTTT. Translating gives CASSYTGNTEAFF.